The clone carrying this T cell receptor (beta chain) has a count of ten or more. Its antigen is unidentified. A read error may account for a junction end that differs from germline. The sample belongs to a study of early T cells in non-severe SARS-CoV-2 infection. As for the study in general: The chains were unpaired, and the sequenced material was bulk RNA from unsorted whole blood. Study results and caveats: Private and CD4 specificities were missed by VDJdb matching, skewed to anti-spike CD8.

The CDR3 contains 11 residues. Germline V gives CDR1 SGHAT, CDR2 FQNNGV. Attachment of unique molecular identifiers was made to individual cDNA molecules. One entry per CDR3 protein, called by TCRdb with MiXCR from the 5' RACE reads. The sample shows approximately 80,000 distinct CDR3 sequences, about an eighth of them seen only once. The source of this sequence is an adult who was a healthcare worker with PCR-confirmed SARS-CoV-2 infection or an uninfected control (not recorded which). The sequencing input was whole blood. V and J are TRBV11-2 and TRBJ2-7; D is undetermined. CDR3 bases: TGTGCCAGCAGCTTAGTGGGAATATCCACCTTC. It specifies CASSLVGISTF.